This is a list of T cell receptor beta chains from one sample in a study of blood T cells in healthy people across ages. TCRdb re-called the 5' RACE reads with MiXCR, one entry per CDR3 protein. Of about 720,000 distinct CDR3 sequences in the sample, about a fifth were seen once. Input material: blood. The receptors were sampled from a man between 65 and 85 years old in good health. The CDR3 runs from the conserved cysteine through the conserved F or W. The order of the fields is J gene, V gene, D gene, clone size, CDR3 protein, CDR3 DNA. A D gene is named only where the DNA matches it firmly. Clone size is shown for a subset of rows, as once, few, many or a class of expanded clone.

>TRBJ2-1|TRBV10-3|.|.
CAISESLAGNEQFF
TGTGCCATCAGTGAGTCTCTAGCCGGCAATGAGCAGTTCTTC
>TRBJ1-1|TRBV5-1|TRBD1|few
CASSLPGQGAEAFF
TGCGCCAGCAGCTTACCGGGACAGGGGGCTGAAGCTTTCTTT
>TRBJ1-4|TRBV2|.|.
CASSPGYTFNEKLFF
TGTGCCAGCAGCCCAGGCTACACCTTTAATGAAAAACTGTTTTTT
>TRBJ1-2|TRBV3-1|.|few
CASSQEIEYGYTF
TGTGCCAGCAGCCAAGAGATTGAGTATGGCTACACCTTC
>TRBJ2-1|TRBV7-9|TRBD2|.
CASTALAGSYYNEQFF
TGTGCCAGTACCGCTCTAGCGGGGAGCTACTACAATGAGCAGTTCTTC
>TRBJ2-5|TRBV20-1|.|many
CSAPNPQEKTQYF
TGCAGTGCCCCGAACCCTCAAGAGAAGACCCAGTACTTC
>TRBJ2-1|TRBV6-5|.|few
CASSYSTGRYNEQFF
TGTGCCAGCAGTTACTCGACAGGGAGGTACAATGAGCAGTTCTTC
>TRBJ1-3|TRBV7-2|TRBD1|.
CASREQGPGNTIYF
TGTGCCAGCAGGGAACAGGGGCCTGGAAACACCATATATTTT
>TRBJ2-4|TRBV7-8|.|.
CASSFGPENIQYF
TGTGCCAGCAGCTTTGGGCCAGAAAACATTCAGTACTTC
>TRBJ1-5|TRBV6-6|.|.
CASRTETDLNQPQHF
TGTGCCAGCAGGACGGAGACGGACCTAAATCAGCCCCAGCATTTT
>TRBJ2-2|TRBV5-4|.|few
CASSLFVGRNTGELFF
TGTGCCAGCAGCTTGTTTGTGGGTCGGAACACCGGGGAGCTGTTTTTT
>TRBJ2-3|TRBV10-3|.|few
CAISRTLGGRSTDTQYF
TGTGCCATCAGCCGAACCTTGGGGGGTAGGAGCACAGATACGCAGTATTTT
>TRBJ2-5|TRBV7-2|.|few
CASSWVRDRFQETQYF
TGTGCCAGCAGCTGGGTCCGGGACCGATTTCAAGAGACCCAGTACTTC
>TRBJ2-5|TRBV7-9|.|.
CAGPPPQAVQETQYF
TGTGCCGGCCCTCCCCCCCAGGCTGTTCAAGAGACCCAGTACTTC
>TRBJ2-3|TRBV7-2|TRBD2|many
CASSLLAGDTQYF
TGTGCCAGCAGCTTACTAGCGGGAGATACGCAGTATTTT
>TRBJ2-3|TRBV29-1|.|many
CSVADTDTQYF
TGCAGCGTTGCAGACACAGATACGCAGTATTTT
>TRBJ2-2|TRBV6-2/TRBV6-3|TRBD2|few
CAISPRTSGNTGELFF
TGTGCCATCTCACCCCGGACTAGCGGGAACACCGGGGAGCTGTTTTTT
>TRBJ1-2|TRBV7-9|.|.
CAGGASTKEGYTF
TGTGCCGGAGGGGCGTCCACGAAGGAAGGCTACACCTTC
>TRBJ1-4|TRBV18|.|few
CASSPLGSQNFFF
TGTGCCAGCTCACCCCTGGGCAGCCAAAATTTTTTTTTT
>TRBJ2-3|TRBV12-3/TRBV12-4|.|once
CASRVQGNEDTQYF
TGTGCCAGCAGGGTACAAGGGAACGAAGATACGCAGTATTTT
>TRBJ1-6|TRBV27|.|.
CASSTSNQGRHSPLHF
TGTGCCAGCAGTACATCAAATCAGGGGAGACATTCACCCCTCCACTTT
>TRBJ2-3|TRBV6-1|.|.
CASSEGQGDTQYF
TGTGCCAGCAGTGAGGGCCAAGGAGATACGCAGTATTTT
>TRBJ2-2|TRBV7-9|.|few
CASSFWTTPGELFF
TGTGCCAGCAGCTTCTGGACAACCCCCGGGGAGCTGTTTTTT
>TRBJ1-3|TRBV10-3|.|.
CAISDRESGNTIYF
TGTGCCATCAGTGACAGGGAATCTGGAAACACCATATATTTT
>TRBJ2-1|TRBV3-1|TRBD2|.
CASSQGLVSGFNEQFF
TGTGCCAGCAGCCAGGGACTAGTTTCTGGCTTCAATGAGCAGTTCTTC
>TRBJ1-1|TRBV3-1|.|.
CASSWWGGAGDTEAFF
TGTGCCAGCAGTTGGTGGGGGGGAGCGGGGGATACTGAAGCTTTCTTT
>TRBJ2-3|TRBV5-5|.|few
CASNLARLDTQYF
TGTGCCAGCAACCTAGCGAGACTAGATACGCAGTATTTT
>TRBJ2-7|TRBV6-5|TRBD2|many
CASSSRGVHSYEQYF
TGTGCCAGCAGTTCTCGGGGGGTTCACTCCTACGAGCAGTACTTC
>TRBJ1-5|TRBV5-5|.|.
CASSFSPVNQPQHF
TGTGCCAGCAGCTTTAGTCCAGTCAATCAGCCCCAGCATTTT
>TRBJ2-5|TRBV5-1|.|few
CASQGETQYF
TGCGCCAGCCAAGGGGAGACCCAGTACTTC
>TRBJ2-5|TRBV9|.|.
CASSVETINEHFF
TGTGCCAGCAGCGTAGAGACGATAAATGAGCATTTCTTC
>TRBJ2-5|TRBV6-5|.|.
CASSYSSQVQETQYF
TGTGCCAGCAGTTACTCGAGCCAGGTTCAAGAGACCCAGTACTTC
>TRBJ1-1|TRBV12-3/TRBV12-4|.|.
CASSLGRQQNTEAFF
TGTGCCAGCAGTTTAGGGCGTCAGCAGAACACTGAAGCTTTCTTT
>TRBJ2-1|TRBV20-1|.|.
CSAPSSEGGYNEQFF
TGCAGTGCTCCAAGTTCCGAGGGGGGATACAATGAGCAGTTCTTC
>TRBJ2-4|TRBV14|TRBD2|few
CASSPHGVAGENIQYF
TGTGCCAGCAGCCCCCATGGGGTAGCGGGAGAAAACATTCAGTACTTC
>TRBJ2-5|TRBV11-2|.|few
CASREFEETQYF
TGTGCCAGCAGGGAGTTTGAAGAGACCCAGTACTTC
>TRBJ2-7|TRBV28|.|.
CASSLGGPDSSYEQYF
TGTGCCAGCAGTTTAGGCGGTCCGGACAGCTCCTACGAGCAGTACTTC
>TRBJ2-5|TRBV18|TRBD1|.
CASSDRTGVRETQYF
TGTGCCAGCTCAGACCGGACAGGGGTTCGGGAGACCCAGTACTTC
>TRBJ1-5|TRBV29-1|TRBD1|few
CSVGGTGGGQPQHF
TGCAGCGTTGGAGGGACAGGGGGCGGTCAGCCCCAGCATTTT
>TRBJ1-1|TRBV29-1|.|.
CSVNPGRKAFF
TGCAGCGTTAACCCAGGGAGGAAAGCTTTCTTT
>TRBJ1-2|TRBV27|TRBD1|.
CASSFTGVYGYTF
TGTGCCAGCAGTTTTACAGGGGTCTATGGCTACACCTTC
>TRBJ1-1|TRBV19|.|many
CASMTPDWGNTEAFF
TGTGCCAGCATGACCCCAGATTGGGGGAACACTGAAGCTTTCTTT